Below are 22 T cell receptor beta chains sequenced from a single sample in a study of blood T cell repertoires in COVID-19. Measured with immunoSEQ multiplex PCR; TCRdb has only the in-frame clones, and not every one. The sample contains a few hundred thousand clones, 87% of which appear only once. Sequencing input: peripheral blood. These receptors were collected from a man aged 60 to 75 who had recovered from COVID-19.

The chain recombines TRBV19 with TRBJ1-2; TRBD1 matches at 7 bases. V was pared by 5 bases and J by 7 bases, with 16 bases of the junction left unmatched. Germline V lookup: CDR1 LNHDA, CDR2 SQIVND (reference sequence). The CDR3 totals 16 residues. DNA for the CDR3: TGTGCCAGTAGTGTGACGGGGGACAGTATTTTCCGTGGCTACACCTTC. The encoded protein is CASSVTGDSIFRGYTF.

This clone has a handful of counts. The chain links TRBV28 to TRBJ1-6; 10 bases map to TRBD1. In germline, CDR1 is MDHEN, CDR2 SYDVKM. This CDR3 comprises 15 residues. J was trimmed by 9 bases and V by 7 bases; bases with no gene match: 9. Written as DNA, the CDR3 is TGTGCCAGCACATCTCCGGGACAGGGGTTTTCACCCCTCCACTTT. This codes for CASTSPGQGFSPLHF.

Here the CDR3 reads CATSRAQGGNTEAFF. CDR3 bases: TGTGCCACCAGCAGAGCCCAGGGGGGAAACACTGAAGCTTTCTTT. The chain links TRBV15 to TRBJ1-1; 7 positions match TRBD1. The CDR3 has 15 amino acids. J lost 2 bases, V lost 1 base, and 4 bases had no gene match. Germline CDR1 is LNHNV and CDR2 is YYDKDF (reference sequence).

This chain uses TRBV4-1 with TRBJ1-2; D is ambiguous. The CDR3 sequence is 16 residues long. The V end lost 2 bases, the J end lost 2 bases, and 15 bases lay between the germline ends. Germline loops: CDR1 MGHRA, CDR2 YSYEKL. CDR3 protein: CASSQSASGGNYGYTF. The CDR3 DNA reads TGCGCCAGCAGCCAATCGGCCTCGGGTGGGAACTATGGCTACACCTTC.

The chain links TRBV6-2 or TRBV6-3 to TRBJ2-2; D gene uncertain. Germline CDR1 MNHEY, CDR2 SVGEGT. The CDR3 loop spans 16 amino acids. The V gene lost 6 bases and the J gene lost 6 bases, with 20 bases spanning the gap. In DNA, the CDR3 is TGTGCCAGCAGCAATCCCCGGCGCAATGCGGCCGGGGAGCTGTTTTTT. It specifies CASSNPRRNAAGELFF.

CDR3 DNA: TGTGCCAGCAGCTTAGGCTTGGCCGGGAGGACCGGGGAGCTGTTTTTT. It specifies CASSLGLAGRTGELFF. The chain recombines TRBV7-3 with TRBJ2-2, with 7 bases aligning to TRBD2. Trimming at V came to 2 bases and at J to 5 bases, leaving 8 bases not matched to a gene. This CDR3 spans 16 amino acids. CDR1 is SGHTA and CDR2 is FQGTGA in the germline V gene.

The chain links TRBV5-5 to TRBJ1-4; D not resolved. Germline CDR1 is SGHKS and CDR2 is YYEKEE (reference sequence). V was shortened by 4 bases and J by 3 bases, with 13 bases between the two germline ends. This CDR3 is built from 15 residues. The CDR3 DNA sequence: TGTGCCAGCAGCGCCGGGATGAGCCCTAATGAAAAACTGTTTTTT. This sequence encodes CASSAGMSPNEKLFF.

The chain employs TRBV3-1 (or the pseudogene TRBV3-2) and TRBJ2-7; TRBD1 matches 8 bases. CDR3 length equals 16 residues. CDR1 LGHDT and CDR2 YNNKEL come from the germline V gene (reference sequence). J gave up 4 bases and V 0 bases, and 8 bases lay outside the gene matches. CDR3 in DNA: TGTGCCAGCAGCCAAGATCGAGGGCAGGGGGCTTACGAGCAGTACTTC. Protein sequence: CASSQDRGQGAYEQYF.

This clone was found once. V usage is TRBV28 and J usage is TRBJ2-6; D is unresolved. The ends were cut back, 6 bases at V and 0 bases at J, with 3 bases in the middle. The CDR3 is 13 amino acids. Germline V lookup: CDR1 MDHEN, CDR2 SYDVKM. CDR3 sequence: CASSSSGANVLTF. The CDR3 DNA is TGTGCCAGCAGCTCCTCTGGGGCCAACGTCCTGACTTTC.

The chain uses TRBV30 and TRBJ1-6, with D maybe TRBD1 (5 bases). This CDR3 contains 13 residues. Deletions cut 3 bases from V and 10 bases from J, with 13 bases between. The germline V gene has CDR1 GTSNPN and CDR2 SVGIG (reference sequence). The DNA for the CDR3 is TGTGCCTGGAGATATTCTGGGGCGTCACCCCTCCACTTT. It translates to CAWRYSGASPLHF. Combining the CDR3 with reference TRBV30 and TRBJ1-6 gives the whole variable domain SQTIHQWPATLVQPVGSPLSLECTVEGTSNPNLYWYRQAAGRGLQLLFYSVGIGQISSEVPQNLSASRPQDRQFILSSKKLLLSDSGFYLCAWRYSGASPLHFGNGTRLTVT.

The chain employs TRBV27 and TRBJ2-3; the D gene is possibly TRBD1 (5 bases). This CDR3 contains 13 residues. V lost 6 bases to trimming and J lost 4 bases, with 11 bases between them. Germline V lookup: CDR1 MNHEY, CDR2 SMNVEV (reference sequence). The DNA of the CDR3 is TGTGCCAGCAGATGGGGCGGCGCAGATACGCAGTATTTT. Translating it yields CASRWGGADTQYF.

The chain has TRBV5-1 and TRBJ2-2; the match to TRBD2 covers 13 bases. This CDR3 has 17 amino acids. Germline V gene lookup returns CDR1 SGHRS and CDR2 YFSETQ. Trimming took 3 bases from V and 4 from J; bases not matched to a gene: 6. In nucleotides, the CDR3 is TGCGCCAGCAGCTCGAACGGACTAGCGGGGGCCACCGGGGAGCTGTTTTTT. Translating it yields CASSSNGLAGATGELFF.

V and J are TRBV27 and TRBJ2-5; weak D call: TRBD2 (7 bases). Germline CDR1 reads MNHEY; CDR2 reads SMNVEV (reference sequence). The V end was cut by 8 bases, the J end by 0 bases, with 10 bases between. This CDR3 is built from 13 residues. CDR3 loop: CASRGDNQETQYF. CDR3 DNA: TGTGCCAGCCGGGGGGACAACCAAGAGACCCAGTACTTC.

The genes are TRBV6-6 and TRBJ2-7; TRBD2 agrees at 11 bases. The ends lost 5 bases at V and 3 bases at J; junction bases unmatched: 6. The CDR3 is 15 amino acids. CDR1 and CDR2 from the germline V gene are MNHNY and SVGAGI (reference sequence). CDR3 amino acids: CASSQLGLADYEQYF. The CDR3 nucleotides read TGTGCCAGCAGTCAACTGGGACTAGCGGACTACGAGCAGTACTTC.

The chain recombines TRBV11-1 with TRBJ2-3; 10 positions agree with TRBD2. This CDR3 has 13 amino acids. With 6 bases clipped from V and 5 bases from J, the junction kept 2 bases outside the gene matches. Germline loops: CDR1 SGHAT, CDR2 FQDESV (reference sequence). CDR3: CASRIAGGDTQYF. In nucleotides, the CDR3 is TGTGCCAGCAGAATAGCGGGAGGAGATACGCAGTATTTT. The full variable domain, rest sourced from reference TRBV11-1 and TRBJ2-3, is EAEVAQSPRYKITEKSQAVAFWCDPISGHATLYWYRQILGQGPELLVQFQDESVVDDSQLPKDRFSAERLKGVDSTLKIQPAELGDSAMYLCASRIAGGDTQYFGPGTRLTVL.

The chain couples TRBV4-3 to TRBJ2-3, with 10 nucleotides matching TRBD2. V shed 0 bases, J shed 2 bases, and the junction held 11 bases outside the gene matches. Germline values: CDR1 LGHNA, CDR2 YSLEER. The CDR3 spans 19 residues. As DNA, the CDR3 is TGCGCCAGCAGCCAAGAGGCGGAAAAGCGGGGGGGTTACACAGATACGCAGTATTTT. The encoded protein is CASSQEAEKRGGYTDTQYF.

The gene calls are TRBV5-6 and TRBJ2-5; TRBD1 aligns across 12 bases. Germline-derived CDR1 and CDR2 are SGHDT and YYEEEE. Trimming took 4 bases from V and 4 from J; bases not matched to a gene: 5. The CDR3 extends over 15 amino acids. The chain's CDR3 is CASSRTGQGAETQYF. CDR3 nucleotides: TGTGCCAGCAGCCGGACGGGACAGGGGGCAGAGACCCAGTACTTC.

In its sample, this clone was seen once. The CDR3 region has the DNA TGTGCCAGCAGCGGGACAGGACCTGCAACTAATGAAAAACTGTTTTTT. Residues: CASSGTGPATNEKLFF. The genes are TRBV5-4 and TRBJ1-4, with TRBD1 identical over 8 bases. CDR1 and CDR2 from the germline V gene are SGHNT and YYREEE (reference sequence). This CDR3 comprises 16 residues. V was clipped by 4 bases and J by 0 bases; unmatched bases: 5.

The V and J genes are TRBV12-3 or TRBV12-4 and TRBJ1-5, with unresolved D. The germline V and J ends were trimmed by 2 bases and 5 bases, with 7 bases remaining between them. The CDR3 is made up of 13 amino acids. The CDR3 DNA reads as TGTGCCAGCAGTTTAACGAGAGATCAGCCCCAGCATTTT. This sequence encodes CASSLTRDQPQHF.

The chain links TRBV5-7 to TRBJ1-4; D is possibly TRBD1 (5 bases). TRBV5-7 is annotated as an ORF whose role is uncertain. The CDR3 extends over 16 amino acids. V was clipped by 0 bases and J by 6 bases, with 15 bases between them. The CDR3 nucleotides are TGTGCCAGCAGCTTGGTCGACGGCGGGGCCCATGAAAAACTGTTTTTT. This sequence encodes CASSLVDGGAHEKLFF.

The rearrangement uses TRBV5-1 and TRBJ2-2, with a weak D call TRBD1 (5 bases). This CDR3 is 15 amino acids long. The germline CDR1 and CDR2 sequences are SGHRS and YFSETQ. Between the trimmed V and J ends, which lost 1 base and 6 bases, there was a span of 13 bases. The CDR3 loop is CASSLRQGGAGELFF. CDR3 bases: TGCGCCAGCAGCTTGCGGCAGGGTGGCGCCGGGGAGCTGTTTTTT.

Only one count was recorded for this clone. The chain couples TRBV7-3 to TRBJ2-2; tentative D call: TRBD1 (6 bases). The CDR3 is 14 amino acids. Germline loops: CDR1 SGHTA, CDR2 FQGTGA. Deletions cut 10 bases from V and 6 bases from J, with 18 bases between. The CDR3 DNA reads TGTGCCACTGGTGTCCAGGGGCCTGCCGGGGAGCTGTTTTTT. Protein: CATGVQGPAGELFF.